The 9 T cell receptor beta chains listed next were all sequenced from one sample in a study of cytomegalovirus exposure and HLA in healthy donors. The PCR ran on 60 Vbeta and 13 Jbeta primers. Sequencing used immunoSEQ multiplex PCR; TCRdb keeps in-frame clones, though not all of them. The sample has some 110,000 clones; 78% are singletons. The sequenced sample consisted of PBMCs. These receptors all come from a young man in good health and CMV-seronegative.

J is TRBJ1-2 and V is TRBV7-9; TRBD1 is a possible D gene (5 bases). CDR3 length equals 13 residues. Germline loops: CDR1 SEHNR, CDR2 FQNEAQ (reference sequence). The V end lost 1 base, the J end lost 8 bases, and 11 bases lay between the germline ends. The CDR3 nucleotides read TGTGCCAGCAGCTTAGTTGTGGGGCAAGGCTACACCTTC. It encodes CASSLVVGQGYTF.

The V call is TRBV5-1, the J call TRBJ1-2, with TRBD1 matching over 10 bases. The germline CDR1 and CDR2 sequences are SGHRS and YFSETQ. The trim removed 1 base at V and 6 bases at J, leaving 6 bases unmatched. The CDR3 has 15 residues. CDR3 residues: CASSLRGTGDDGYTF. The CDR3 DNA is TGCGCCAGCAGCTTGCGGGGGACAGGGGATGATGGCTACACCTTC.

The chain joins TRBV9 to TRBJ2-1, with a weak D call TRBD1 (5 bases). This CDR3 is built from 14 residues. Trimming removed 7 bases from V and 5 bases from J, with 16 bases in between. The germline V gene encodes CDR1 SGDLS and CDR2 YYNGEE. The CDR3 DNA reads as TGTGCCAGCCAGGGTGGAAACATCGACAATGAGCAGTTCTTC. Translation gives CASQGGNIDNEQFF.

Concerning this clone: Additional DNA sequences in this sample encode the identical CDR3. V gene TRBV5-1 combines with J gene TRBJ2-2; D is unclear. Germline V gene lookup returns CDR1 SGHRS and CDR2 YFSETQ. Trimming stripped 0 bases from V and 3 bases from J, with 6 bases between. The CDR3 extends over 14 amino acids. The CDR3 sequence is CASSLGQDTGELFF. The CDR3 coding sequence is TGCGCCAGCAGCTTGGGGCAAGACACCGGGGAGCTGTTTTTT.

V usage is TRBV7-2 and J usage is TRBJ2-5; a possible D gene is TRBD2 (5 bases). The CDR3 spans 13 residues. Trimming pared 4 bases from V and 5 bases from J, leaving 11 bases between. Germline CDR1 and CDR2: SGHTA and FQGNSA. CDR3 sequence: CASSSLVGETQYF. CDR3 in DNA: TGTGCCAGCAGCTCACTAGTGGGGGAGACCCAGTACTTC.

This clone was seen more than once but under ten times. The V gene is TRBV25-1, the J gene TRBJ2-1, with D uncertain. V was trimmed by 4 bases and J by 0 bases, leaving 10 bases between them. Germline V CDR1 and CDR2: MGHDK, SYGVNS. The CDR3 extends over 15 amino acids. The CDR3 loop is CASSADSSSYNEQFF. The CDR3 nucleotides read TGTGCCAGCAGTGCAGACTCGAGCTCCTACAATGAGCAGTTCTTC.

The rearrangement links TRBV27 to TRBJ1-1; D is undetermined. The V gene's germline CDR1 is MNHEY and CDR2 SMNVEV (reference sequence). CDR3 length equals 17 residues. V was trimmed by 5 bases and J by 1 base, leaving 20 bases between them. The CDR3 here is CASSPNAWRIPNTEAFF. DNA for the CDR3: TGTGCCAGCAGTCCGAACGCCTGGCGGATCCCGAACACTGAAGCTTTCTTT.

The chain employs TRBV7-9 and TRBJ1-5; TRBD1 is a possible D gene (6 bases). V was trimmed by 4 bases and J by 7 bases, leaving 17 bases between them. This CDR3 spans 15 amino acids. Germline CDR1 SEHNR, CDR2 FQNEAQ (reference sequence). CDR3 coding DNA: TGTGCCAGCAGCTCTGTCCAGGGGCCTAAGCAGCCCCAGCATTTT. Encoded protein: CASSSVQGPKQPQHF.

Points on this clone: This likely comes from a read error, as the CDR3 has no conserved phenylalanine or tryptophan at its end. No DNA is shown, since the ends of the CDR3 on it are uncertain; the CDR3 is the one TCRdb lists. The CDR3: CAISGQDRESLI. The J gene is TRBJ1-2, the V gene TRBV10-3; TRBD1 is taken as the D call from the table, unchecked against the DNA. Looked up from germline, CDR1 is ENHRY and CDR2 is SYGVKD. Including both end residues, the CDR3 is 12 amino acids long.